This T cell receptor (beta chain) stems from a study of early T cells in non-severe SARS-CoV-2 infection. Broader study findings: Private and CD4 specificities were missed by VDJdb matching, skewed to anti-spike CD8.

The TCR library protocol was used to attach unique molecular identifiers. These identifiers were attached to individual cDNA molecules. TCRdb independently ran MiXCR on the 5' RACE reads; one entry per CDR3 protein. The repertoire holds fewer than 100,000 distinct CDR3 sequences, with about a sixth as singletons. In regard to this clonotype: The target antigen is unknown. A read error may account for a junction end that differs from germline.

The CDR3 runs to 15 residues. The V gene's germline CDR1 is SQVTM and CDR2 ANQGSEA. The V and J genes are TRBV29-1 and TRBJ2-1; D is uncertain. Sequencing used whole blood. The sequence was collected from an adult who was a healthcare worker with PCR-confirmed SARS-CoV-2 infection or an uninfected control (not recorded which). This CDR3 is CSVRLTFDLYNEQLF. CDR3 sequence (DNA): TGCAGCGTACGACTGACATTTGACCTTTACAATGAGCAGCTCTTC.